This TCR beta chain was obtained from a study of T cell responses to AZD1222 COVID-19 vaccine. Assay used: immunoSEQ multiplex PCR; TCRdb lists only in-frame clones, some missing. This table holds over 85,000 clones, approximately 92% found once. General study findings and limits: White British people made up most donors, females outnumbered males, and clonal diversity was possibly underestimated. Once two AZD1222 doses were given, Spike-specific TCR breadth and depth went up.

With regard to this clone: As yet, its antigen is unknown.

V lost 2 bases and J lost 7, with 12 bases in between. Germline V gene data show CDR1 as GTSNPN and CDR2 as SVGIG (reference sequence). The CDR3 has 13 amino acids. V is TRBV30 and J is TRBJ1-5; TRBD1 might be the D (5 bases). This TCR derives from an adult in good health. This material consisted of peripheral blood, taken on day 0 of AZD1222 vaccination. The CDR3: CAWSSRGSQPQHF. CDR3 sequence (DNA): TGTGCCTGGAGTTCACGGGGCAGCCAGCCCCAGCATTTT.